The rows below give T cell receptor beta chains drawn from one sample of a study of blood T cell repertoires in COVID-19. The protocol was immunoSEQ multiplex PCR, while the TCRdb copy is restricted to in-frame clones and leaves out a portion. Of approximately 200,000 clones listed, about 87% were seen once; the top ten hold about 3.9%. Sequencing was performed on peripheral blood. These receptors were taken from a woman in her 30s with acute or convalescent COVID-19. The CDR3 runs from the conserved cysteine through the conserved F or W. A D gene is named only where the DNA matches it firmly. Only some rows state a clone size, as once, few, many or a class for expanded clones.

clone size	V gene	J gene	D gene	CDR3 DNA	CDR3 protein
-	TRBV13	TRBJ2-7	TRBD2	TGTGCCAGCAGCCTCACTAGCGGCTACGAGCAGTACTTC	CASSLTSGYEQYF
-	TRBV23-1	TRBJ2-2	-	TGCGCCAGCAGTCGCCTAGATTATTCTCTAGTGTCTATTAGGGAGCTGTTTTTT	CASSRLDYSLVSIRELFF
-	TRBV5-1	TRBJ1-5	-	TGCGCCAGCAGCCGCGACGGGAGCCAGCCCCAGCATTTT	CASSRDGSQPQHF
-	TRBV12-3/TRBV12-4	TRBJ2-3	-	TGTGCCAGCAGTCAGGAAATCACAGATACGCAGTATTTT	CASSQEITDTQYF
-	TRBV2	TRBJ1-5	TRBD1	TGTGCCAGCAGTGAAGCGAAGGGACAGGGGTTGGATCAGCCCCAGCATTTT	CASSEAKGQGLDQPQHF
-	TRBV5-1	TRBJ2-3	-	TGCGCCAGCAGCTTGGCCTCCGGGGCAGATACGCAGTATTTT	CASSLASGADTQYF
-	TRBV28	TRBJ1-1	-	TGTGCCAGCAGCACTGGGGGGGCGCGTGCGGCTTTCTTT	CASSTGGARAAFF
-	TRBV24-1	TRBJ2-1	-	TGTGCCACAGATATAGCGGAATACAATGAGCAGTTCTTC	CATDIAEYNEQFF
-	TRBV24-1	TRBJ1-4	-	TGTGCCACCAGTGATTGGTCAGATGAAAAACTGTTTTTT	CATSDWSDEKLFF
-	TRBV6-5	TRBJ1-6	-	TGTGCCAGCGGGCTGTTCAATTCACCCCTCCACTTT	CASGLFNSPLHF
few	TRBV6-1	TRBJ1-5	TRBD1	TGTGCCAGCAGTGAAGTGGGACAGGGTTATAGCAATCAGCCCCAGCATTTT	CASSEVGQGYSNQPQHF
-	TRBV25-1	TRBJ2-7	TRBD1	TGTGCCAGCTGGACCGGGACAGGGAGCGAGCAGTACTTC	CASWTGTGSEQYF
-	TRBV14	TRBJ2-5	-	TGTGCCAGCAGCCATTATGGCGGCCAAGAGACCCAGTACTTC	CASSHYGGQETQYF
-	TRBV6-2/TRBV6-3	TRBJ1-5	TRBD1	TGTGCCAGCAGTCTCACAGGGGGTAACCAGCCCCAGCATTTT	CASSLTGGNQPQHF
-	TRBV11-3	TRBJ1-3	TRBD1	TGTGCCAGCAGCCCAGGTTGGGGGACAGGAGCTGGAAACACCATATATTTT	CASSPGWGTGAGNTIYF
-	TRBV5-1	TRBJ1-2	-	TGCGCCAGCAGCCACAAGGACAGCTTC	CASSHKDSF
-	TRBV5-5	TRBJ1-4	TRBD1	TGTGCCAGCAGCTTCGGACAGGGGAGCGAAAAACTGTTTTTT	CASSFGQGSEKLFF
-	TRBV5-6	TRBJ1-1	-	TGTGCCAGCAGCTTGAGGGGAGGGACCGAAGCTTTCTTT	CASSLRGGTEAFF
-	TRBV4-2	TRBJ2-7	TRBD2	TGTGCCAGCAGCCAAGGCCAGCGGGATAAATACGAGCAGTACTTC	CASSQGQRDKYEQYF
once	TRBV28	TRBJ1-2	-	TGTGCCAGCAGTAAGGGACTAAACTATGGCTACACCTTC	CASSKGLNYGYTF
-	TRBV30	TRBJ1-6	TRBD1	TGTGCCTGGATGTACAGGGGGCGAAATTCACCCCTCCACTTT	CAWMYRGRNSPLHF
-	TRBV6-5	TRBJ2-2	-	TGTGCCAGCAGTTACTCCGGGAGAGGAAACACCGGGGAGCTGTTTTTT	CASSYSGRGNTGELFF
-	TRBV3-1/TRBV3-2	TRBJ1-3	-	TGTGCCAGCAGCCAACGAGGAGCTGGAAACACCATATATTTT	CASSQRGAGNTIYF
-	TRBV5-1	TRBJ2-7	-	TGCGCCAGCAGCTTGAACCGGGACTCCTACGAGCAGTACTTC	CASSLNRDSYEQYF
-	TRBV6-5	TRBJ1-6	-	TGTGCCAGCAGTTACTCTTCCCCGGGACCCCTCCACTTT	CASSYSSPGPLHF
-	TRBV5-5	TRBJ2-2	TRBD2	TGTGCCAGCAGCGAGGGACTAGCGGTAAACACCGGGGAGCTGTTTTTT	CASSEGLAVNTGELFF
-	TRBV5-4	TRBJ2-6	-	TGTGCCAGCAGGAGGGAGTCTGGGGCCAACGTCCTGACTTTC	CASRRESGANVLTF
once	TRBV11-2	TRBJ2-7	TRBD2	TGTGCCAGCAGCTGGACAGCGGGAGAAGAACCCTACGAGCAGTACTTC	CASSWTAGEEPYEQYF
-	TRBV5-1	TRBJ2-7	TRBD2	TGCGCCAGCAGCCGACTAGCGGAGGAGGACGAGCAGTACTTC	CASSRLAEEDEQYF
-	TRBV14	TRBJ2-7	-	TGTGCCAGCAGTCGAAACCGGGAGTTCACGAGGGAGCAGTACTTC	CASSRNREFTREQYF
-	TRBV19	TRBJ2-7	-	TGTGCCAGTAGGAGGGATTCCTCTGATCTATACGAGCAGTACTTC	CASRRDSSDLYEQYF
-	TRBV5-1	TRBJ2-1	TRBD1	TGCGCCAGCAGCTCGAGTACAGGGGCCGCCAATGAGCAGTTCTTC	CASSSSTGAANEQFF
-	TRBV12-3/TRBV12-4	TRBJ2-1	-	TGTGCCAGCACCCCGAGACTAGTCAGTGAGCAGTTCTTC	CASTPRLVSEQFF
-	TRBV19	TRBJ2-3	TRBD1	TGTGCCAGTAGTCTTATGACAGGGCTAGATACGCAGTATTTT	CASSLMTGLDTQYF
-	TRBV23-1	TRBJ1-5	-	TGCGCCAGCAGTCGGAGAGCGCCTCGGGTCCAGCCCCAGCATTTT	CASSRRAPRVQPQHF
-	TRBV15	TRBJ1-2	-	TGTGCCACCAGCAGGGGCAGGGATGGCTACACCTTC	CATSRGRDGYTF
few	TRBV11-2	TRBJ2-3	-	TGTGCCAGCAGCTTCAACCGGGGTCCCCATGATTTT	CASSFNRGPHDF
-	TRBV5-8	TRBJ2-4	-	TGTGCCAGCAGCCCTTTAGAGCGAATTCAGTACTTC	CASSPLERIQYF
-	TRBV7-2	TRBJ1-5	TRBD1	TGTGCCAGCAGCTCGGGGACAGCTCATAGCAATCAGCCCCAGCATTTT	CASSSGTAHSNQPQHF
-	TRBV20-1	TRBJ2-7	-	TGCAGTGCTAGTTTCTCGGGGGCCTACGAGCAGTACTTC	CSASFSGAYEQYF
-	TRBV28	TRBJ1-1	-	TGTGCCAGCGCTCTCCTCGGGGGTAAAGAAGCTTTCTTT	CASALLGGKEAFF
-	TRBV27	TRBJ2-3	-	TGTGCCAGCACACACAGTAGCACAGATACGCAGTATTTT	CASTHSSTDTQYF
few	TRBV5-5	TRBJ1-2	-	TGTGCCAGCAGCTTGGAGGGGGACTATGGCTACACCTTC	CASSLEGDYGYTF
-	TRBV18	TRBJ1-1	TRBD1	TGTGCCAGCTCACCACCACAGGGGGCGAGGACTGAAGCTTTCTTT	CASSPPQGARTEAFF
-	TRBV7-2	TRBJ2-7	-	TGTGCCAGCAGCCCTTGGGGGCAAACACCCTACGAGCAGTACTTC	CASSPWGQTPYEQYF
-	TRBV6-6	TRBJ2-2	-	TGTGCCGGCTCGCTGCCTAACACCGGGGAGCTGTTTTTT	CAGSLPNTGELFF
-	TRBV20-1	TRBJ2-3	TRBD2	TGCAGTGCTAGTAACCAGCGGGAACATACGCAGTATTTT	CSASNQREHTQYF
-	TRBV2	TRBJ2-5	-	TGTGCCAGCAGTCTAGCGTACCAAGAGACCCAGTACTTC	CASSLAYQETQYF
-	TRBV27	TRBJ2-5	-	TGTGCCAGCAAAATCGAGGCGGGAAGAGAGACCCAGTACTTC	CASKIEAGRETQYF
once	TRBV27	TRBJ2-7	-	TGTGCCAGCGGGAGACGGGGTCACTACGAGCAGTACTTC	CASGRRGHYEQYF
once	TRBV18	TRBJ2-4	TRBD2	TGTGCCAGCTCACCGGGGGGGGAAAACATTCAGTACTTC	CASSPGGENIQYF
-	TRBV11-1	TRBJ2-2	-	TGTGCCAGCACCCAGGGTTTCACCGGGGAGCTGTTTTTT	CASTQGFTGELFF